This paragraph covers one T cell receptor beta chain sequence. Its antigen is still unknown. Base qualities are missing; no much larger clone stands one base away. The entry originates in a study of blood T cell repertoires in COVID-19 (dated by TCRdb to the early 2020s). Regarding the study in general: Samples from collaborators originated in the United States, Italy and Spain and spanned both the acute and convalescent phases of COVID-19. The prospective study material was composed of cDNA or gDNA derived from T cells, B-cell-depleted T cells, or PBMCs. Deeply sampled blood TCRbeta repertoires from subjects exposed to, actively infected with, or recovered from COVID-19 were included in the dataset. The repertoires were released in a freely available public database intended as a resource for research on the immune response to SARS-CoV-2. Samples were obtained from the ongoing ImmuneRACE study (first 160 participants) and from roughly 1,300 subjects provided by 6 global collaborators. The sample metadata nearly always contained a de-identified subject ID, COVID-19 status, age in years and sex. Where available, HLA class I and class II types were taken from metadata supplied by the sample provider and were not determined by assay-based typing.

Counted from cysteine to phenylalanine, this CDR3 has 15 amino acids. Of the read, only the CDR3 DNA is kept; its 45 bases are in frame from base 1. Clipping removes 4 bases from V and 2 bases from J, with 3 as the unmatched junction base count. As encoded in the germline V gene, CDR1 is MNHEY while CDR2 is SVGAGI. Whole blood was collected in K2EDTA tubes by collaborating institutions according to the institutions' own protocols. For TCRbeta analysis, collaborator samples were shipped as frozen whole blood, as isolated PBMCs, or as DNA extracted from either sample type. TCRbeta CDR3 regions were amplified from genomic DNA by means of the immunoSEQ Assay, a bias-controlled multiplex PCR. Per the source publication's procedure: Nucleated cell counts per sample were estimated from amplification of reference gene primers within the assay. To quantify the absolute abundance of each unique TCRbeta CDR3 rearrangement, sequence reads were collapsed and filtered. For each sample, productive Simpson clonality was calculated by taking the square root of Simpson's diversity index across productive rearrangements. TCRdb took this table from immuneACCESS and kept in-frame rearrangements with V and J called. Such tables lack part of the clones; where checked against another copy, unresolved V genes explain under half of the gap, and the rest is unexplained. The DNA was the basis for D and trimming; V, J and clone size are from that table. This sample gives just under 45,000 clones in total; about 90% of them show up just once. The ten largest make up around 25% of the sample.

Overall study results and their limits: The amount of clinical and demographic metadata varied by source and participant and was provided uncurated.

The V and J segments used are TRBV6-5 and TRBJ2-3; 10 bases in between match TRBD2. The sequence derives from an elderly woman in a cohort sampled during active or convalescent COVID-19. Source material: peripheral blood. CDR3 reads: CASSLAGGPTDTQYF. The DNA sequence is TGTGCCAGCAGTTTAGCGGGGGGACCCACAGATACGCAGTATTTT.